This T cell receptor beta chain was sequenced for a study of blood T cell repertoires in COVID-19. This CDR3 is built from 14 residues. Per the germline V gene, CDR1 is SGHRS and CDR2 is YFSETQ. Between the trimmed V and J ends, which lost 5 bases and 3 bases, there was a span of 14 bases. Study processing details: Reference gene primers were amplified, and this amplification served to estimate nucleated cell counts. Some clones are missing from TCRdb's copy, which holds only in-frame ones; the method was immunoSEQ multiplex PCR. From that table come the V and J calls and clone size; the DNA was used to work out D and trimming. The sample has a few hundred thousand clones; 86% are singletons. This clone was picked up one time.

Sequencing was done on a sample of peripheral blood. This sequence was found in a man between 18 and 29 years old with active or convalescent COVID-19. This sequence joins TRBV5-1 and TRBJ1-1, with a tentative D call TRBD1 (6 bases). CDR3 amino acids: CASSSGTLDTEAFF. DNA for the CDR3: TGCGCCAGCAGTTCCGGGACATTGGACACTGAAGCTTTCTTT.